The 16 T cell receptor beta chains below come from one sample, sequenced in a study of blood T cell repertoires in COVID-19. Here immunoSEQ multiplex PCR was the method, and the copy in TCRdb shows in-frame clones only, minus some. The sample includes approximately 350,000 clones, about 90% seen only once; the top ten take less than 3.5%. The specimen sequenced was peripheral blood. These receptors originate from a woman younger than 35 who had recovered from COVID-19.

The chain links TRBV7-9 to TRBJ1-4; TRBD1 aligns across 9 bases. The CDR3 spans 14 residues. CDR1 is SEHNR, CDR2 FQNEAQ, per germline (reference sequence). J was trimmed by 6 bases and V by 4 bases; bases with no gene match: 3. The CDR3 loop is CASSSRTGDEKLFF. The CDR3 DNA reads as TGTGCCAGCAGCTCCCGGACAGGGGATGAAAAACTGTTTTTT.

The chain recombines TRBV6-2 or TRBV6-3 with TRBJ1-6; 7 bases match TRBD1. V was pared by 5 bases and J by 7 bases, with 5 bases of the junction left unmatched. This CDR3 has 14 amino acids. Per germline, CDR1 MNHEY and CDR2 SVGEGT. The chain's CDR3 is CASSTTGLNSPLHF. CDR3 coding DNA: TGTGCCAGCAGTACGACAGGGCTCAATTCACCCCTCCACTTT.

V usage is TRBV10-3 and J usage is TRBJ2-5; maybe TRBD2 (5 bases). The CDR3 covers 13 residues. CDR1 is ENHRY, CDR2 SYGVKD, per germline. Trimming shortened V by 9 bases and J by 2 bases, and 13 bases separated the two germline ends. The CDR3 coding sequence is TGTGCCATTAGGGCTAGCAGTCAAGAGACCCAGTACTTC. Translation: CAIRASSQETQYF.

The CDR3 region has the DNA TGTGCCAGCAGTGAATTAGAGTTTTTCAATTCACCCCTCCACTTT. This sequence encodes CASSELEFFNSPLHF. The chain recombines TRBV25-1 with TRBJ1-6; no reliable D call. V was pared by 1 base and J by 7 bases, with 11 bases between. Germline V gives CDR1 MGHDK, CDR2 SYGVNS. This CDR3 region has 15 residues. Filled out from reference TRBV25-1 and TRBJ1-6, the complete variable domain reads EADIYQTPRYLVIGTGKKITLECSQTMGHDKMYWYQQDPGMELHLIHYSYGVNSTEKGDLSSESTVSRIRTEHFPLTLESARPSHTSQYLCASSELEFFNSPLHFGNGTRLTVT.

The CDR3: CASSHQKRGRGGYGYTF. In nucleotides, the CDR3 is TGCGCCAGCAGCCATCAAAAGCGGGGGCGGGGCGGGTATGGCTACACCTTC. The rearrangement links TRBV4-3 to TRBJ1-2, with D perhaps TRBD1 (6 bases). Germline loops: CDR1 LGHNA, CDR2 YSLEER. The CDR3 sequence is 17 residues long. V was pared by 3 bases and J by 5 bases, with 22 bases between.

The chain couples TRBV11-2 to TRBJ2-7; 7 bases align to TRBD1. CDR1 and CDR2 from the germline V gene are SGHAT and FQNNGV. The junction had 7 bases not matched to a gene; V was cut back by 5 bases and J by 3 bases. The CDR3 length is 14 residues. The CDR3 nucleotides read TGTGCCAGCAGCATGATGGGACAGCTCTACGAGCAGTACGTC. It translates to CASSMMGQLYEQYV.

This chain uses TRBV27 with TRBJ2-1; no reliable D call. CDR1 is MNHEY and CDR2 is SMNVEV in the germline V gene (reference sequence). The CDR3 is made up of 13 amino acids. Trimming pared 3 bases from V and 7 bases from J, leaving 10 bases between. Here the CDR3 reads CASSFSAQNEQFF. In DNA, the CDR3 is TGTGCCAGCAGTTTTTCCGCCCAGAATGAGCAGTTCTTC.

This clone was counted once. The J gene is TRBJ1-6, the V gene TRBV5-6; D is unclear. This CDR3 spans 13 amino acids. Germline lookup yields CDR1 SGHDT and CDR2 YYEEEE. V shed 4 bases and J shed 6 bases, with 8 bases lying between them. The CDR3 here is CASSTSFNSPLHF. The CDR3 DNA sequence: TGTGCCAGCAGCACTAGCTTTAATTCACCCCTCCACTTT.

This clone was counted a single time. The chain joins TRBV6-1 to TRBJ1-1; D ambiguous. The V gene lost 3 bases and the J gene lost 9 bases, with 11 bases spanning the gap. The CDR3 runs 12 residues. CDR1 is MNHNS, CDR2 SASEGT, per germline. This CDR3 is CASSDNREKAFF. DNA for the CDR3: TGTGCCAGCAGTGATAACAGAGAAAAAGCTTTCTTT.

The rearrangement uses TRBV15 and TRBJ1-5; a possible D gene is TRBD1 (5 bases). The CDR3 spans 14 residues. Germline loops: CDR1 LNHNV, CDR2 YYDKDF (reference sequence). Trimming removed 0 bases from V and 8 bases from J, with 11 bases in between. In DNA, the CDR3 is TGTGCCACCAGCAGAGATACAGTGACAGAGCCCCAGCATTTT. It encodes CATSRDTVTEPQHF.

This sequence joins TRBV7-2 and TRBJ2-2, with 8 bases lining up with TRBD2. Germline V gene lookup returns CDR1 SGHTA and CDR2 FQGNSA. V gave up 5 bases and J gave up 7 bases; unmatched junction bases: 18. This CDR3 has 18 residues. CDR3 in amino acids: CASSPNPYLAGTDGELFF. The CDR3 DNA reads TGTGCCAGCAGCCCAAACCCCTACCTAGCGGGCACGGACGGGGAGCTGTTTTTT.

This clone was recorded once. This chain links TRBV5-5 with TRBJ2-1; possible D gene TRBD2, 6 bases. CDR1 is SGHKS and CDR2 is YYEKEE in the germline V gene (reference sequence). The CDR3 is 17 residues long. With 4 bases removed from V and 4 bases from J, the gap between germline ends came to 21 bases. The CDR3 DNA reads TGTGCCAGCAGCCCCTTGAGGCCGGGGGACCGATACAATGAGCAGTTCTTC. It translates to CASSPLRPGDRYNEQFF. The full variable domain, with the rest looked up from reference TRBV5-5 and TRBJ2-1, is DAGVTQSPTHLIKTRGQQVTLRCSPISGHKSVSWYQQVLGQGPQFIFQYYEKEERGRGNFPDRFSARQFPNYSSELNVNALLLGDSALYLCASSPLRPGDRYNEQFFGPGTRLTVL.

The rearrangement joins TRBV27 to TRBJ2-5, with D possibly TRBD2 on 6 matching bases. CDR3 length: 17 amino acids. The V end lost 2 bases, the J end lost 4 bases, and 20 bases lay between the germline ends. In germline, CDR1 is MNHEY, CDR2 SMNVEV (reference sequence). CDR3 coding DNA: TGTGCCAGCAGTTTAAGCCAGCCCTCCGGGGGTCGAGAGACCCAGTACTTC. Translation gives CASSLSQPSGGRETQYF.

The chain uses TRBV19 and TRBJ2-5; 10 bases are shared with TRBD2. CDR1 LNHDA and CDR2 SQIVND come from the germline V gene (reference sequence). The V gene end was trimmed by 5 bases and the J gene end by 4 bases; junction bases not matched to a gene: 7. This CDR3 has 15 amino acids. The CDR3 DNA reads as TGTGCCAGTAGTCCTTTAGCGGGAGGAGGAGAGACCCAGTACTTC. This encodes CASSPLAGGGETQYF.

This clone rates as medium-sized. The J gene is TRBJ2-1, the V gene TRBV4-1, with TRBD2 matching over 16 bases. The germline V gene has CDR1 MGHRA and CDR2 YSYEKL. This CDR3 has 21 residues. V dropped 2 bases and J dropped 3; count of bases not matched to a gene: 13. This CDR3 is CASSQFVTGLAGGKIYNEQFF. Written as DNA, the CDR3 is TGCGCCAGCAGCCAATTCGTTACGGGACTAGCGGGAGGGAAGATCTACAATGAGCAGTTCTTC.

The rearrangement joins TRBV6-2 or TRBV6-3 to TRBJ2-4; 11 nucleotides align to TRBD2. The CDR3 totals 18 residues. Germline V CDR1 and CDR2: MNHEY, SVGEGT. V trimming: 3 bases; J trimming: 0 bases; junction bases outside the gene matches: 7. The CDR3 here is CASSYPALAGGAKNIQYF. The CDR3 nucleotides are TGTGCCAGCAGTTATCCTGCCCTAGCGGGAGGAGCCAAAAACATTCAGTACTTC.